These T cell receptor beta chains were read from a single sample in a study of control samples from healthy donors and cancer patients. Method: immunoSEQ multiplex PCR; TCRdb's copy keeps in-frame clones and lacks some. The repertoire holds around 93,000 clones, with around nine tenths as singletons. Input material: blood. All receptors derive from a man younger than 45 in good health. The CDR3 runs from the conserved cysteine through the conserved F or W. The D gene is left open where the match is weak. Size values are once, few and many counts, or a class for expanded clones, and some rows have none.

J: TRBJ2-2
V: TRBV6-4
size: -
D: -
CDR3: CASSEFGMERRELFF
DNA: TGTGCCAGCAGTGAATTCGGGATGGAAAGGAGGGAGCTGTTTTTT

J: TRBJ2-4
V: TRBV20-1
size: few
D: -
CDR3: CSASFLGSIQYF
DNA: TGCAGTGCTAGTTTTCTGGGGAGCATTCAGTACTTC

J: TRBJ2-3
V: TRBV7-9
size: -
D: TRBD2
CDR3: CASSHGTSGFGPDTQYF
DNA: TGTGCCAGCAGCCACGGGACTAGCGGGTTTGGGCCAGATACGCAGTATTTT

J: TRBJ2-3
V: TRBV11-2
size: -
D: TRBD2
CDR3: CASRDIAGASSTDTQYF
DNA: TGTGCCAGCAGGGACATAGCGGGAGCCTCTAGCACAGATACGCAGTATTTT

J: TRBJ2-7
V: TRBV29-1
size: once
D: -
CDR3: CSVVVTGAREQYF
DNA: TGCAGCGTTGTAGTCACGGGGGCAAGGGAGCAGTACTTC

J: TRBJ1-2
V: TRBV29-1
size: -
D: TRBD1
CDR3: CSVATGESTYGYTF
DNA: TGCAGCGTTGCGACAGGGGAGTCAACCTATGGCTACACCTTC

J: TRBJ1-1
V: TRBV4-1
size: -
D: -
CDR3: CASSQSPGTGDTEAFF
DNA: TGCGCCAGCAGCCAATCACCCGGGACCGGAGACACTGAAGCTTTCTTT

J: TRBJ2-2
V: TRBV27
size: -
D: -
CDR3: CASSLGVAAAPNTGELFF
DNA: TGTGCCAGCAGTTTAGGGGTAGCGGCAGCCCCGAACACCGGGGAGCTGTTTTTT

J: TRBJ2-7
V: TRBV3-1/TRBV3-2
size: -
D: TRBD1
CDR3: CASSSPGQGAHEQYF
DNA: TGTGCCAGCAGCTCACCGGGACAGGGGGCCCACGAGCAGTACTTC

J: TRBJ1-6
V: TRBV19
size: -
D: -
CDR3: CASSIGGTVQSPLHF
DNA: TGTGCCAGTAGTATCGGCGGGACCGTGCAATCACCCCTCCACTTT

J: TRBJ1-5
V: TRBV2
size: -
D: TRBD1
CDR3: CASSAWTGSNQPQHF
DNA: TGTGCCAGCAGCGCTTGGACAGGCAGCAATCAGCCCCAGCATTTT

J: TRBJ2-7
V: TRBV5-4
size: -
D: TRBD2
CDR3: CASSPGLATRSYEQYF
DNA: TGTGCCAGCAGTCCGGGACTAGCGACTCGCTCCTACGAGCAGTACTTC

J: TRBJ2-7
V: TRBV6-5
size: -
D: TRBD2
CDR3: CASHWGLAGSSEQYF
DNA: TGTGCCAGCCACTGGGGACTAGCGGGGTCGTCCGAGCAGTACTTC

J: TRBJ2-1
V: TRBV10-3
size: -
D: TRBD2
CDR3: CAISASGEDEQFF
DNA: TGTGCCATCAGTGCAAGCGGGGAGGATGAGCAGTTCTTC

J: TRBJ1-1
V: TRBV5-1
size: -
D: -
CDR3: CASSSATMNTEAFF
DNA: TGCGCCAGCAGCTCGGCGACAATGAACACTGAAGCTTTCTTT

J: TRBJ2-2
V: TRBV5-4
size: -
D: -
CDR3: CASSLTGNTGELFF
DNA: TGTGCCAGCAGCTTGACAGGGAACACCGGGGAGCTGTTTTTT

J: TRBJ1-5
V: TRBV28
size: -
D: -
CDR3: CASGAGGANQPQHF
DNA: TGTGCCAGCGGGGCGGGGGGAGCAAATCAGCCCCAGCATTTT

J: TRBJ1-2
V: TRBV7-9
size: -
D: TRBD1
CDR3: CASSLAGQGYGYTF
DNA: TGTGCCAGCAGCTTAGCGGGACAGGGATATGGCTACACCTTC

J: TRBJ1-5
V: TRBV28
size: -
D: -
CDR3: CASSLVRAGPQHF
DNA: TGTGCCAGCAGTTTGGTTAGGGCAGGGCCCCAGCATTTT

J: TRBJ1-6
V: TRBV9
size: -
D: -
CDR3: CASSVEGWARNSPLHF
DNA: TGTGCCAGCAGCGTCGAAGGCTGGGCGCGGAATTCACCCCTCCACTTT

J: TRBJ2-1
V: TRBV7-2
size: -
D: TRBD2
CDR3: CASSRGLAGVNEQFF
DNA: TGTGCCAGCAGCCGGGGACTAGCGGGAGTTAATGAGCAGTTCTTC

J: TRBJ2-2
V: TRBV2
size: -
D: -
CDR3: CASSAGLANTGELFF
DNA: TGTGCCAGCAGTGCGGGACTGGCGAACACCGGGGAGCTGTTTTTT

J: TRBJ2-7
V: TRBV5-4
size: -
D: -
CDR3: CATSDRSSYEQYF
DNA: TGTGCCACAAGCGACAGGAGCTCCTACGAGCAGTACTTC

J: TRBJ1-2
V: TRBV5-4
size: -
D: TRBD1
CDR3: CASSLVSGGSGYTF
DNA: TGTGCCAGCAGCTTGGTATCAGGGGGTTCTGGCTACACCTTC

J: TRBJ1-2
V: TRBV4-2
size: -
D: TRBD1
CDR3: CASSQASGTGAYYGYTF
DNA: TGTGCCAGCAGCCAAGCCTCGGGGACAGGGGCATACTATGGCTACACCTTC

J: TRBJ2-1
V: TRBV19
size: -
D: -
CDR3: CASRGYNEQFF
DNA: TGTGCCAGTAGGGGATACAATGAGCAGTTCTTC

J: TRBJ2-4
V: TRBV11-2
size: -
D: -
CDR3: CASSSRLAKNIQYF
DNA: TGTGCCAGCAGCTCGAGATTAGCCAAAAACATTCAGTACTTC

J: TRBJ1-3
V: TRBV9
size: -
D: -
CDR3: CASSTGGNSGNTIYF
DNA: TGTGCCAGCAGTACCGGAGGGAACTCTGGAAACACCATATATTTT

J: TRBJ2-7
V: TRBV4-1
size: -
D: -
CDR3: CASSRVTGSYEQYF
DNA: TGCGCCAGCAGCCGTGTGACTGGCTCCTACGAGCAGTACTTC

J: TRBJ1-1
V: TRBV6-5
size: -
D: -
CDR3: CASSYSGVWDTEAFF
DNA: TGTGCCAGCAGTTACAGTGGGGTCTGGGACACTGAAGCTTTCTTT

J: TRBJ1-3
V: TRBV21-1
size: -
D: -
CDR3: CASSLPPGSRNTIYF
DNA: TGTGCCAGCAGCTTGCCCCCGGGATCAAGAAACACCATATATTTT

J: TRBJ1-2
V: TRBV5-6
size: once
D: -
CDR3: CASSLLYGYTF
DNA: TGTGCCAGCAGCCTTCTCTATGGCTACACCTTC

J: TRBJ2-2
V: TRBV5-5
size: -
D: -
CDR3: CASRTNTGELFF
DNA: TGTGCCAGCAGGACCAATACCGGGGAGCTGTTTTTT

J: TRBJ1-2
V: TRBV5-1
size: -
D: TRBD1
CDR3: CASSLRTGGYGYTF
DNA: TGCGCCAGCAGCTTGCGGACAGGCGGTTATGGCTACACCTTC

J: TRBJ1-1
V: TRBV19
size: -
D: -
CDR3: CASSIDLGGAFF
DNA: TGTGCCAGTAGTATAGACCTAGGGGGGGCTTTCTTT

J: TRBJ1-2
V: TRBV7-9
size: -
D: -
CDR3: CASSLNAELGRGYTF
DNA: TGTGCCAGCAGCTTAAATGCCGAGCTGGGACGTGGCTACACCTTC

J: TRBJ1-1
V: TRBV18
size: -
D: -
CDR3: CASSRTEAFF
DNA: TGTGCCAGCTCAAGGACTGAAGCTTTCTTT

J: TRBJ1-5
V: TRBV4-1
size: once
D: -
CDR3: CASSQEVAGGNQPQHF
DNA: TGCGCCAGCAGCCAAGAGGTTGCGGGGGGTAATCAGCCCCAGCATTTT

J: TRBJ2-2
V: TRBV10-1
size: few
D: TRBD2
CDR3: CASSESLASTGELFF
DNA: TGCGCCAGCAGTGAGTCACTAGCGAGCACCGGGGAGCTGTTTTTT

J: TRBJ2-1
V: TRBV2
size: once
D: TRBD2
CDR3: CASSERAGGSDEQFF
DNA: TGTGCCAGCAGTGAACGAGCGGGGGGATCGGATGAGCAGTTCTTC

J: TRBJ2-6
V: TRBV10-3
size: -
D: -
CDR3: CAISELRGAGANVLTF
DNA: TGTGCCATCAGTGAGTTAAGGGGGGCTGGGGCCAACGTCCTGACTTTC

J: TRBJ1-3
V: TRBV28
size: -
D: -
CDR3: CASSLYRLGSGNTIYF
DNA: TGTGCCAGCAGTTTATACAGGCTCGGCTCTGGAAACACCATATATTTT

J: TRBJ2-1
V: TRBV14
size: -
D: TRBD2
CDR3: CATSGAGGVGEQFF
DNA: TGTGCCACCAGTGGAGCGGGAGGCGTCGGTGAGCAGTTCTTC

J: TRBJ1-6
V: TRBV5-1
size: -
D: TRBD1
CDR3: CASSAGGDRVSPLHF
DNA: TGCGCCAGCAGCGCCGGAGGGGACAGGGTTTCACCCCTCCACTTT

J: TRBJ2-3
V: TRBV24-1
size: -
D: -
CDR3: CATSDMPGLRTDTQYF
DNA: TGTGCCACCAGTGATATGCCGGGACTGCGCACAGATACGCAGTATTTT

J: TRBJ2-2
V: TRBV4-2
size: -
D: TRBD2
CDR3: CASSQASGRAGELFF
DNA: TGTGCCAGCAGCCAAGCTAGCGGGAGGGCCGGGGAGCTGTTTTTT

J: TRBJ1-1
V: TRBV18
size: once
D: TRBD1
CDR3: CASSPDRATEAFF
DNA: TGTGCCAGCTCACCAGACAGGGCAACTGAAGCTTTCTTT

J: TRBJ1-1
V: TRBV5-6
size: -
D: TRBD1
CDR3: CASSLDTGTGTVSAFF
DNA: TGTGCCAGCAGCTTGGACACCGGGACAGGGACGGTATCAGCTTTCTTT

J: TRBJ2-7
V: TRBV6-5
size: -
D: -
CDR3: CASSPFGSSYEQYF
DNA: TGTGCCAGCAGCCCATTCGGATCCTCCTACGAGCAGTACTTC

J: TRBJ2-7
V: TRBV5-1
size: -
D: -
CDR3: CASSHPGTRIPYEQYF
DNA: TGCGCCAGCAGTCATCCCGGGACCCGTATCCCCTACGAGCAGTACTTC

J: TRBJ2-1
V: TRBV27
size: -
D: TRBD2
CDR3: CASSPFPTSGRRGEQFF
DNA: TGTGCCAGCAGTCCATTCCCGACTAGCGGACGGAGAGGGGAGCAGTTCTTC

J: TRBJ2-3
V: TRBV5-1
size: -
D: TRBD1
CDR3: CASSSRTGGLSDTQYF
DNA: TGCGCCAGCAGCTCAAGGACAGGGGGCCTGTCGGATACGCAGTATTTT

J: TRBJ2-7
V: TRBV29-1
size: -
D: TRBD1
CDR3: CSAAGTGKGEQYF
DNA: TGCAGCGCTGCCGGGACAGGGAAAGGGGAGCAGTACTTC

J: TRBJ2-7
V: TRBV5-6
size: -
D: -
CDR3: CASSHRLSGYEQYF
DNA: TGTGCCAGCAGCCACCGTTTAAGCGGGTACGAGCAGTACTTC

J: TRBJ2-1
V: TRBV5-5
size: -
D: TRBD1
CDR3: CASSLRDSAYSYNEQFF
DNA: TGTGCCAGCAGCTTGAGGGACAGTGCCTACTCCTACAATGAGCAGTTCTTC

J: TRBJ2-5
V: TRBV5-6
size: once
D: -
CDR3: CASSSSSGGETQYF
DNA: TGTGCCAGCAGTAGTTCGTCGGGCGGCGAGACCCAGTACTTC

J: TRBJ2-5
V: TRBV5-1
size: -
D: -
CDR3: CASSFQGEETQYF
DNA: TGCGCCAGCAGCTTTCAGGGAGAAGAGACCCAGTACTTC

J: TRBJ2-7
V: TRBV19
size: -
D: -
CDR3: CASSADRTFPYEQYF
DNA: TGTGCCAGTAGTGCTGACAGAACCTTTCCCTACGAGCAGTACTTC